These 29 T cell receptor beta chains share one sample of origin, sequenced in a study of CD8 T cells in ankylosing spondylitis. TCRdb used MiXCR to reprocess the 5' RACE reads, holding one entry per CDR3 protein. The table lists around 490,000 distinct CDR3 sequences, approximately 5% of them singletons. Study findings and constraints: For ankylosing spondylitis blood, a TCR beta motif of fewer than 10 highly homologous variants appeared characteristic.

Their specific antigens are unknown. Material: blood, either unsorted or a sorted T cell fraction (not recorded which). Receptors originate from a male donor with ankylosing spondylitis.

This clonotype was picked up many times. V and J are TRBV12-3 or TRBV12-4 and TRBJ1-2, with D maybe TRBD1 (5 bases). The CDR3 has 13 residues. Trimming removed 3 bases at V and 6 bases at J, with 11 bases between. The CDR3 here is CASSFTGRDGYTF. The CDR3 DNA reads TGTGCCAGCAGTTTCACAGGACGGGATGGCTACACCTTC.

This clonotype was observed many times. The chain is built from TRBV28 and TRBJ1-1; perhaps TRBD1 as D (6 bases). Germline CDR1 and CDR2: MDHEN and SYDVKM. This CDR3 comprises 15 residues. The V end lost 2 bases, the J end lost 0 bases, and 10 bases lay between the germline ends. The CDR3 region is CASSLQDSMNTEAFF. The CDR3 DNA is TGTGCCAGCAGTTTACAGGACAGCATGAACACTGAAGCTTTCTTT.

This clonotype appeared many times. V usage is TRBV9 and J usage is TRBJ2-3; 7 bases line up with TRBD1. The V gene end was trimmed by 6 bases and the J gene end by 1 base; junction bases not matched to a gene: 5. Germline V CDR1 and CDR2: SGDLS, YYNGEE. CDR3 size: 14 residues. Here the CDR3 reads CASTRGYGTDTQYF. CDR3 nucleotides: TGTGCCAGCACCAGGGGGTACGGCACAGATACGCAGTATTTT.

This clonotype was recorded many times. This chain uses TRBV6-1 with TRBJ2-3; perhaps TRBD2 as D (6 bases). The CDR3 covers 14 residues. Looked up from germline, CDR1 is MNHNS and CDR2 is SASEGT. The V end lost 4 bases, the J end lost 3 bases, and 11 bases lay between the germline ends. The CDR3 bases are TGTGCCAGCAGTGCCGGGGGTTGGACAGATACGCAGTATTTT. Translation gives CASSAGGWTDTQYF.

At least ten counts were recorded for this clonotype. The rearrangement links TRBV5-6 to TRBJ2-3; D gene uncertain. The germline V gene encodes CDR1 SGHDT and CDR2 YYEEEE. This CDR3 contains 16 residues. Trimming cost V 2 bases and J 2 bases, with 15 bases left between them. The CDR3 region has the DNA TGTGCCAGCAGCTTCGGCGGTCGCGGAAACACAGATACGCAGTATTTT. Translated: CASSFGGRGNTDTQYF.

This clonotype was detected many times. The chain carries TRBV4-3 and TRBJ2-1, with D possibly being TRBD1 (5 bases). CDR1 and CDR2 from the germline V gene are LGHNA and YSLEER. Trimming removed 3 bases from V and 10 bases from J, with 16 bases in between. The CDR3 is made up of 14 amino acids. The CDR3 region has the DNA TGCGCCAGCAGCCATCAAGGGTTAAGGGGCGAGCAGTTCTTC. Encoded protein: CASSHQGLRGEQFF.

In this sample, this clonotype turned up many times. The chain is built from TRBV2 and TRBJ2-7; 9 bases map to TRBD1. CDR3 length: 16 residues. The V and J ends lost 4 bases and 3 bases, in that order; junction bases with no gene match: 10. Germline CDR1 is SNHLY and CDR2 is FYNNEI. The CDR3: CASSATTGTGFYEQYF. The DNA for the CDR3 is TGTGCCAGCAGTGCTACTACCGGGACAGGGTTCTACGAGCAGTACTTC.

Remarks on this clonotype: One base away lies a much larger clone, so this may be a sequencing read error. The rearrangement joins TRBV15 to TRBJ2-1; D uncertain. Germline-derived CDR1 and CDR2 are LNHNV and YYDKDF (reference sequence). The CDR3 covers 13 residues. The CDR3 DNA reads TGTGCCACCAGCTCTGGACGGTACAATAAGCAGTTCTTC. Its protein product is CATSSGRYNKQFF.

The V and J genes are TRBV7-6 and TRBJ2-7, with D uncertain. Germline CDR1 is SGHVS and CDR2 is FNYEAQ. This CDR3 is 15 amino acids long. V shed 1 base and J shed 2 bases, with 12 bases lying between them. The DNA of the CDR3 is TGTGCCAGCAGCTTAGGGGTAGGATGGACCTACGAGCAGTACTTC. The encoded protein is CASSLGVGWTYEQYF.

This clonotype came up a few times. CDR3 sequence: CASSLVPTEGETQYF. DNA of the CDR3: TGTGCCAGCAGCTTAGTCCCGACAGAAGGGGAGACCCAGTACTTC. The V and J genes are TRBV7-8 and TRBJ2-5, with D possibly being TRBD1 (5 bases). CDR1 is SGHVS, CDR2 FQNEAQ, per germline. CDR3 length: 15 residues. V was shortened by 1 base and J by 5 bases, with 14 bases between the two germline ends.

This clonotype showed up many times. V usage is TRBV5-1 and J usage is TRBJ2-7; D is undetermined. V lost 5 bases and J 2 bases, leaving 11 bases between the germline ends. Looked up from germline, CDR1 is SGHRS and CDR2 is YFSETQ. The CDR3 totals 13 residues. The CDR3 DNA sequence: TGCGCCAGCAGATTGTCACAAACCTACGAGCAGTACTTC. Its protein is CASRLSQTYEQYF. The entire variable domain, with the rest obtained from reference TRBV5-1 and TRBJ2-7, is as follows: KAGVTQTPRYLIKTRGQQVTLSCSPISGHRSVSWYQQTPGQGLQFLFEYFSETQRNKGNFPGRFSGRQFSNSRSEMNVSTLELGDSALYLCASRLSQTYEQYFGPGTRLTVT.

This clonotype has ten or more counts. The chain uses TRBV20-1 and TRBJ2-5; 7 bases agree with TRBD2. The CDR3 contains 14 residues. Germline-derived CDR1 and CDR2 are DFQATT and SNEGSKA (reference sequence). J lost 3 bases, V lost 1 base, and 5 bases had no gene match. CDR3 sequence reads: CSARVASGEETQYF. In nucleotides, the CDR3 is TGCAGTGCTAGAGTTGCCAGCGGGGAAGAGACCCAGTACTTC.

This clonotype was counted ten times or more. The chain carries TRBV9 and TRBJ2-3; 12 nucleotides line up with TRBD2. Germline lookup yields CDR1 SGDLS and CDR2 YYNGEE. CDR3 length: 16 residues. Unmatched junction bases numbered 7, after V lost 4 bases and J lost 4 bases. The CDR3 here is CASSQGLAGPPDTQYF. The CDR3 DNA reads as TGTGCCAGCAGCCAAGGACTAGCGGGGCCCCCAGATACGCAGTATTTT.

This clonotype was counted many times. The J gene is TRBJ2-1, the V gene TRBV29-1, with D uncertain. Deletions cut 4 bases from V and 0 bases from J, with 7 bases between. The length of the CDR3 is 13 residues. Germline CDR1 SQVTM, CDR2 ANQGSEA. The CDR3 DNA follows: TGCAGCGTTGGGAAGGTCTCCTACAATGAGCAGTTCTTC. This gives the protein CSVGKVSYNEQFF.

This clonotype was seen at least ten times. The CDR3 DNA reads TGCAGTGCTGGGGGGATATATAGCAATCAGCCCCAGCATTTT. Protein: CSAGGIYSNQPQHF. This chain uses TRBV20-1 with TRBJ1-5, with TRBD1 as a possible D gene (5 bases). There are 14 residues in the CDR3. Trimming pared 5 bases from V and 0 bases from J, leaving 11 bases between. Germline V gives CDR1 DFQATT, CDR2 SNEGSKA (reference sequence).

V and J are TRBV10-3 and TRBJ2-3; no reliable D call. This CDR3 region has 14 residues. The germline V and J ends were trimmed by 2 bases and 0 bases, with 6 bases remaining between them. Germline V gene sequence: CDR1 ENHRY, CDR2 SYGVKD. The CDR3: CAISEGDSTDTQYF. DNA for the CDR3: TGTGCCATCAGTGAGGGGGATAGCACAGATACGCAGTATTTT.

This clonotype was seen many times. The V call is TRBV5-1, the J call TRBJ1-6; a weak D match, TRBD1 (6 bases). The germline V gene has CDR1 SGHRS and CDR2 YFSETQ. The CDR3 contains 15 residues. Trimming removed 0 bases from V and 10 bases from J, with 14 bases in between. The CDR3 loop reads CASSLGTVGYSPLHF. The DNA of the CDR3 is TGCGCCAGCAGCTTGGGGACAGTGGGATACTCACCCCTCCACTTT.

This clonotype was seen at least ten times. This rearrangement joins TRBV5-1 to TRBJ1-4; D gene unclear. CDR3 size: 13 residues. Germline V gives CDR1 SGHRS, CDR2 YFSETQ. The V end was cut by 1 base, the J end by 8 bases, with 9 bases between. Here the CDR3 DNA reads TGCGCCAGCAGCTTGAGGCTAGAGGAAAAACTGTTTTTT. It is translated as CASSLRLEEKLFF.

This clonotype was picked up many times. This chain connects TRBV27 to TRBJ2-1, with no clear D. The CDR3 covers 16 residues. V lost 3 bases and J lost 6, with 18 bases in between. Germline-derived CDR1 and CDR2 are MNHEY and SMNVEV (reference sequence). The CDR3 DNA follows: TGTGCCAGCAGTTTGTGGGCGCCCTCCTCGGGCAATGAGCAGTTCTTC. Protein sequence: CASSLWAPSSGNEQFF.

This clonotype has ten or more counts. The V and J genes are TRBV6-6 and TRBJ1-6; D is undetermined. Trimming removed 0 bases from V and 7 bases from J, with 4 bases in between. This CDR3 region has 13 residues. CDR1 MNHNY and CDR2 SVGAGI come from the germline V gene (reference sequence). CDR3 loop: CASSYSLNSPLHF. Here the CDR3 DNA reads TGTGCCAGCAGTTACTCGCTCAATTCACCCCTCCACTTT.

Ten or more counts support this clonotype. The rearrangement joins TRBV20-1 to TRBJ2-3; TRBD1 matches 11 bases. The CDR3 spans 15 residues. Unmatched junction bases numbered 3, after V lost 1 base and J lost 3 bases. Germline V gives CDR1 DFQATT, CDR2 SNEGSKA (reference sequence). DNA of the CDR3: TGCAGTGCTAGAGTAGGGGACAGGGGGACAGATACGCAGTATTTT. This codes for CSARVGDRGTDTQYF.

This clonotype was seen more than once but under ten times. The chain recombines TRBV28 with TRBJ2-7; D is ambiguous. Germline V gene sequence: CDR1 MDHEN, CDR2 SYDVKM. The CDR3 has 12 residues. V lost 7 bases and J lost 0, with 7 bases in between. The CDR3 DNA reads as TGTGCCAGCAAGCGAGACTCCTACGAGCAGTACTTC. Its protein is CASKRDSYEQYF.

In this sample, this clonotype turned up a few times. The chain carries TRBV7-2 and TRBJ1-4; the D is unclear. This CDR3 comprises 12 residues. Trimming took off 2 bases at V and 8 bases at J, with 6 bases between the two ends. Germline loops: CDR1 SGHTA, CDR2 FQGNSA. In nucleotides, the CDR3 is TGTGCCAGCAGCTTATCCCGAGAAAAACTGTTTTTT. Protein product: CASSLSREKLFF.

This clonotype was seen repeatedly, ten times or more. The gene calls are TRBV7-9 and TRBJ2-3; D not resolved. Germline V gene lookup returns CDR1 SEHNR and CDR2 FQNEAQ (reference sequence). Trimming shortened V by 5 bases and J by 0 bases, and 15 bases separated the two germline ends. The CDR3 runs 16 residues. The CDR3 DNA follows: TGTGCCAGCAGCCAACCGAGGATTTTTAGCACAGATACGCAGTATTTT. Its protein product is CASSQPRIFSTDTQYF.

There are many counts of this clonotype. The gene calls are TRBV15 and TRBJ1-4; D unclear. V was pared by 1 base and J by 8 bases, with 11 bases between. The CDR3 is made up of 14 amino acids. Germline V gene data show CDR1 as LNHNV and CDR2 as YYDKDF (reference sequence). CDR3 nucleotides: TGTGCCACCAGCAGAGGTGGGAGCGGAGAAAAACTGTTTTTT. Residues: CATSRGGSGEKLFF.

This clonotype showed up many times. The V and J genes are TRBV7-6 and TRBJ2-7; TRBD2 is a possible D gene (5 bases). The length of the CDR3 is 13 residues. V was shortened by 4 bases and J by 4 bases, with 11 bases between the two germline ends. CDR1 is SGHVS, CDR2 FNYEAQ, per germline. CDR3 nucleotide sequence: TGTGCCAGCAGCTCCTCGGGGATGTACGAGCAGTACTTC. As protein: CASSSSGMYEQYF. The full variable domain, rest sourced from reference TRBV7-6 and TRBJ2-7, is GAGVSQSPRYKVTKRGQDVALRCDPISGHVSLYWYRQALGQGPEFLTYFNYEAQQDKSGLPNDRFSAERPEGSISTLTIQRTEQRDSAMYRCASSSSGMYEQYFGPGTRLTVT.

Ten or more counts support this clonotype. The J gene is TRBJ2-7, the V gene TRBV29-1; TRBD2 is a possible D gene (6 bases). The CDR3 has 10 residues. V lost 4 bases and J lost 5, with 6 bases in between. Germline loops: CDR1 SQVTM, CDR2 ANQGSEA. Written as DNA, the CDR3 is TGCAGCGTTGGGGGGGACGAGCAGTACTTC. Its translation: CSVGGDEQYF.

This clonotype has just a few counts. CDR3 bases: TGCAGCGTTGCGGGACTAGCGGACCCGAACACCGGGGAGCTGTTTTTT. As protein: CSVAGLADPNTGELFF. The chain combines TRBV29-1 with TRBJ2-2; 11 bases match TRBD2. Germline trimming cut 4 bases from V and 0 bases from J; bases unmatched to any gene: 4. The CDR3 extends over 16 amino acids. The germline gives CDR1 SQVTM, CDR2 ANQGSEA.

The V call is TRBV2, the J call TRBJ2-5; perhaps TRBD1 as D (5 bases). The CDR3 loop spans 16 amino acids. Trimming took off 3 bases at V and 4 bases at J, with 18 bases between the two ends. Germline lookup yields CDR1 SNHLY and CDR2 FYNNEI. CDR3 residues: CASSDQGLSVLETQYF. CDR3 DNA: TGTGCCAGCAGTGACCAGGGATTGTCAGTTTTAGAGACCCAGTACTTC.